Reported below is one TCR beta chain. Antigen unknown. On sorted subsets, replicate PCRs used about 200 ng DNA, or tens of thousands of T cell genomes. Assay used: immunoSEQ multiplex PCR; TCRdb lists only in-frame clones, some missing. The sample gives about 380,000 clones, about 96% of which show up once; about 0.32% is in the top ten. The data were taken from a study of shared clonotypes between healthy human individuals. Study results and caveats: Clonotype sharing across a few donors was observed for around 5% of naive CD4 clonotypes.

Per the germline V gene, CDR1 is LNHNV and CDR2 is YYDKDF (reference sequence). CDR3 length: 15 amino acids. Trimming left V 1 base short and J 0 bases short, with 7 bases between. This clonotype was sampled from a man aged 25 to 40 in good health. The chain combines TRBV15 with TRBJ1-3; D is undetermined. The specimen sequenced was memory CD8+ T cells sorted from blood. Subset reported: CD45RO+ cells pooled with CCR7-negative TemRA cells. The CDR3 sequence is CATSRGQSSGNTIYF. DNA for the CDR3: TGTGCCACCAGCAGAGGACAAAGCTCTGGAAACACCATATATTTT.